The source of this TCR beta chain is a study of cytomegalovirus exposure and HLA in healthy donors. Study-level information: Earlier sequencing of 150 million to 200 million T cells yielded about 120 million unique TCR beta sequences.

V lost 1 base and J 3 bases, leaving 6 bases between the germline ends. The CDR3 consists of 14 residues. CDR1 SGHTA and CDR2 FQGNSA come from the germline V gene. Whole-study results and caveats: The study dropped some indistinguishable V segments, TRBV6-2 and TRBV6-3 among them. Associated with HLA alleles at 0.05 false discovery rate in a later analysis were 16,951 TCR beta sequences.

Amplification used 60 Vbeta primers and 13 Jbeta primers. Clones were sequenced by immunoSEQ multiplex PCR, and TCRdb holds only the in-frame ones, with some missing. In the table there are around 180,000 clones, more than 65% of which are singletons. This clone was observed a few times. Antigen specificity is unknown. Donors counted as nominally healthy when sampled, yet unrecorded immune exposures were likely. The sequenced material came from PBMCs. V usage is TRBV7-2 and J usage is TRBJ2-2, with D perhaps TRBD1 (6 bases). The sequence derives from a woman between 50 and 59 years old in good health and CMV-seronegative. The CDR3 loop is CASSLGQDTGELFF. CDR3 nucleotide sequence: TGTGCCAGCAGCTTAGGACAGGACACCGGGGAGCTGTTTTTT.